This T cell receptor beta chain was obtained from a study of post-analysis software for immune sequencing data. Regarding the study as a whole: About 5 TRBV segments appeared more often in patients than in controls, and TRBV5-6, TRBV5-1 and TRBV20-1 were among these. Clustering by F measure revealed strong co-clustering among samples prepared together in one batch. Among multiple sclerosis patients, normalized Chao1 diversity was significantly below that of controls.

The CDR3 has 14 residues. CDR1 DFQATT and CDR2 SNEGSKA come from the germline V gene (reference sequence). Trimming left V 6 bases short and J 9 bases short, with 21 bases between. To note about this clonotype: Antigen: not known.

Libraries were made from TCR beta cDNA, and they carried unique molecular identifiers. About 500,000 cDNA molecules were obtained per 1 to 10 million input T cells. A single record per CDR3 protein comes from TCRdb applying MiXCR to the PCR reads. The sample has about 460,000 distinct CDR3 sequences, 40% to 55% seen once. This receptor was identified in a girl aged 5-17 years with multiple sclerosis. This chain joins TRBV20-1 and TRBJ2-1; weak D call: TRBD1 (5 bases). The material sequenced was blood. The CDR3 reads CSASTWADQGEQFF. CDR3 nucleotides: TGCAGTGCCTCTACGTGGGCTGATCAGGGTGAGCAGTTCTTC.